Described below is a single TCR beta chain sequence and its context. Its antigen is as yet unknown. The record originates from a study of blood T cells in healthy people across ages. A second PCR, run for about 6 to 11 cycles, used a sample-barcoded 5' primer plus a J-beta primer mix. TCRdb re-called the 5' RACE reads with MiXCR, one entry per CDR3 protein. Here the sample spans about 1,400,000 distinct CDR3 sequences, roughly 40% being singletons. Extraction of total RNA produced a minimum of 6 micrograms from each sample. V shed 4 bases, J shed 5 bases, and the junction held 7 bases outside the gene matches. The V gene's germline CDR1 is SEHNR and CDR2 FQNEAQ (reference sequence). The CDR3 has 15 residues. The study, taken as a whole, reports: Higher diversity, along with more naive CD4+ cells, distinguished long-lived donors from aged donors.

This chain uses TRBV7-9 with TRBJ2-5; 10 bases map to TRBD1. Sequencing was carried out using blood. This TCR derives from a young woman in good health. CDR3 sequence (DNA): TGTGCCAGCAGCTCTGGAGACAGGGGGCTTGAGACCCAGTACTTC. Translation gives CASSSGDRGLETQYF.